The 13 T cell receptor beta chains in this list originate from one sample, sequenced in a study of cytomegalovirus exposure and HLA in healthy donors. Use of 60 Vbeta and 13 Jbeta primers characterized the PCR. Libraries were prepared by immunoSEQ multiplex PCR; TCRdb keeps only in-frame clonotypes and omits some of them. The profile shows roughly 150,000 clones, approximately 60% of them singletons. Material for sequencing was PBMCs. These receptors originate from a human donor in good health.

The sample holds a few counts of this clone. The rearrangement joins TRBV18 to TRBJ2-1, with 7 positions matching TRBD2. Germline lookup yields CDR1 KGHSH and CDR2 LQKENI. CDR3 length equals 14 residues. V shed 3 bases and J 8 bases; nucleotides not matched to a gene: 7. The CDR3 is CASSPPRGGHEQFF. DNA of the CDR3: TGTGCCAGCTCACCTCCCCGCGGGGGACATGAGCAGTTCTTC. The full variable domain, with the rest looked up from reference TRBV18 and TRBJ2-1, is NAGVMQNPRHLVRRRGQEARLRCSPMKGHSHVYWYRQLPEEGLKFMVYLQKENIIDESGMPKERFSAEFPKEGPSILRIQQVVRGDSAAYFCASSPPRGGHEQFFGPGTRLTVL.

The V call is TRBV5-1, the J call TRBJ2-7, with a possible D match to TRBD1 (6 bases). CDR1 SGHRS and CDR2 YFSETQ come from the germline V gene. The CDR3 covers 13 residues. V was pared by 1 base and J by 3 bases, with 8 bases between. The CDR3 loop reads CASSLSQGYEQYF. The CDR3 DNA reads TGCGCCAGCAGCTTGTCACAGGGCTACGAGCAGTACTTC.

V gene TRBV7-2 combines with J gene TRBJ2-7; TRBD1 matches 10 bases. The CDR3 length is 13 residues. V trimming: 4 bases; J trimming: 6 bases; junction bases outside the gene matches: 3. Germline CDR1 is SGHTA and CDR2 is FQGNSA. CDR3 DNA: TGTGCCAGCAGCTCCGACAGGGGGCTCGAGCAGTACTTC. This gives the protein CASSSDRGLEQYF.

This clone was seen a few times. This chain connects TRBV6-6 to TRBJ2-7; D uncertain. The CDR3 loop spans 12 amino acids. Deletions cut 4 bases from V and 1 base from J, with 5 bases between. Germline CDR1 is MNHNY and CDR2 is SVGAGI (reference sequence). The CDR3 loop is CASSSLSYEQYF. The CDR3 DNA reads TGTGCCAGCAGTTCCCTATCCTACGAGCAGTACTTC.

This chain uses TRBV10-3 with TRBJ2-7; possible D gene TRBD1, 5 bases. The CDR3 totals 15 residues. Trimming pared 10 bases from V and 2 bases from J, leaving 21 bases between. The germline V gene encodes CDR1 ENHRY and CDR2 SYGVKD. The CDR3 DNA reads as TGTGCCACGGCCCAAGGGGTAGCCACCGCCTACGAGCAGTACTTC. Translated, it gives CATAQGVATAYEQYF.

The chain recombines TRBV7-9 with TRBJ2-7; tentatively, D is TRBD1 (5 bases). Trimming removed 5 bases at V and 3 bases at J, with 17 bases between. The CDR3 is 15 amino acids. Germline CDR1 SEHNR, CDR2 FQNEAQ (reference sequence). The CDR3 sequence: CASSPYRFASYEQYF. Here the CDR3 DNA reads TGTGCCAGCAGCCCGTACAGGTTTGCTAGCTACGAGCAGTACTTC.

The chain carries TRBV6-6 and TRBJ2-1, with a tentative D call TRBD1 (5 bases). V gave up 5 bases and J gave up 3 bases, with 8 bases separating them. The length of the CDR3 is 13 residues. Per the germline V gene, CDR1 is MNHNY and CDR2 is SVGAGI (reference sequence). Here the CDR3 DNA reads TGTGCCAGCAGTCTAGGGGACTACAATGAGCAGTTCTTC. Its protein product is CASSLGDYNEQFF.

The chain links TRBV7-2 to TRBJ2-2; D gene unclear. V shed 0 bases and J shed 7 bases, with 6 bases lying between them. The CDR3 runs 13 residues. The germline CDR1 and CDR2 sequences are SGHTA and FQGNSA. The CDR3 DNA is TGTGCCAGCAGCTTAGCGGAGCTCGGGGAGCTGTTTTTT. This sequence encodes CASSLAELGELFF.

The rearrangement uses TRBV7-2 and TRBJ1-5; D gene unclear. This CDR3 comprises 15 residues. The V gene lost 2 bases and the J gene lost 2 bases, with 10 bases spanning the gap. The germline gives CDR1 SGHTA, CDR2 FQGNSA. CDR3 in amino acids: CASSLFPSGNQPQHF. The CDR3, as DNA: TGTGCCAGCAGCTTATTCCCTTCCGGCAATCAGCCCCAGCATTTT.

The chain uses TRBV11-3 and TRBJ2-5; D is unclear. The assigned J gene may be wrong: the sequence end matches TRBJ2-7 better. CDR3 size: 13 residues. CDR1 and CDR2 (germline): SGHNT, YENEEA. This CDR3 reads CASSLPGGYEQYF. As DNA, the CDR3 is TGTGCCAGCAGCTTACCCGGCGGCTACGAGCAGTACTTC.

This chain connects TRBV7-9 to TRBJ1-1, with TRBD1 identical over 8 bases. V shed 5 bases and J 8 bases; nucleotides not matched to a gene: 7. The CDR3 is 13 amino acids. CDR1 is SEHNR and CDR2 is FQNEAQ in the germline V gene (reference sequence). The CDR3 is CASSALDRVEAFF. The CDR3 region has the DNA TGTGCCAGCAGCGCCCTGGACAGGGTAGAAGCTTTCTTT.

This chain uses TRBV7-8 with TRBJ2-7, with 9 bases matching TRBD2. V lost 2 bases to trimming and J lost 6 bases; unmatched junction nucleotides: 5. Germline CDR1 reads SGHVS; CDR2 reads FQNEAQ. The CDR3 extends over 14 amino acids. CDR3 loop: CASSLSLAGSEQYF. The CDR3 DNA follows: TGTGCCAGCAGCTTAAGTCTAGCGGGAAGCGAGCAGTACTTC.

There are a few counts of this clone. The CDR3 loop is CASSLRYGREDAYEQYF. CDR3 DNA: TGTGCCAGTAGTCTAAGGTACGGACGGGAGGACGCCTACGAGCAGTACTTC. V usage is TRBV19 and J usage is TRBJ2-7, with 7 bases fitting TRBD2. V trimming: 5 bases; J trimming: 2 bases; junction bases outside the gene matches: 15. The germline V gene encodes CDR1 LNHDA and CDR2 SQIVND (reference sequence). The CDR3 contains 17 residues.